Here is one T cell receptor (beta chain) with its context. Its antigen is unidentified. This CDR3 has 15 residues. The germline V gene has CDR1 SNHLY and CDR2 FYNNEI. After removal of 6 bases from V and 2 bases from J, the junction contained 7 bases not matched to a gene. Sequencing targeted TCR beta in T cells from blood (CD8+ and CD4+). RNA in amounts of about 0.5 to 1 ug was reverse transcribed with random hexamers. Multiplex immunoSEQ PCR targeted 54 Vbeta and 13 Jbeta TCR beta segments. Each CDR3 protein gets one entry after TCRdb re-called the immunoSEQ multiplex PCR reads with MiXCR. The table lists some 130,000 distinct CDR3 sequences, roughly 94% of them singletons, with about 0.18% in the top ten. This sample was taken from a study of CD8 T cells in Susac syndrome. Study details: Patients with Susac syndrome were therapy-naive, on corticosteroids, or on intravenous immunoglobulin alone at blood draw. Overall study findings and caveats: It was acknowledged in the study that its TCR sequencing and HLA analysis involved a relatively small number of individuals.

This receptor was identified in a human donor with Susac syndrome. Sequenced input: CD8+ T cells from PBMCs. The chain joins TRBV2 to TRBJ1-2; 9 bases match TRBD1. Written as DNA, the CDR3 is TGTGCCAGCAGAGTCGGACAGGGGATCAACTATGGCTACACCTTC. The encoded protein is CASRVGQGINYGYTF. Variable domain in full (rest from reference TRBV2 and TRBJ1-2): EPEVTQTPSHQVTQMGQEVILRCVPISNHLYFYWYRQILGQKVEFLVSFYNNEISEKSEIFDDQFSVERPDGSNFTLKIRSTKLEDSAMYFCASRVGQGINYGYTFGSGTRLTVV.